This is a list of T cell receptor beta chains from one sample in a study of blood T cell repertoires in COVID-19. Generated by immunoSEQ multiplex PCR, the TCRdb table keeps only in-frame clones and is missing some. The table includes about 24,000 clones, roughly 88% detected once. Sequenced: peripheral blood. Receptors were obtained from a human donor with active COVID-19. The donor label of this sample is uncertain. Both conserved end residues are trimmed from each CDR3. Size tells how often a clone was seen (once, few, many) or the class of an expanded clone, and some rows leave it out.

size	V	CDR3
.	TRBV19	ASSPGTAPNYGYT
.	TRBV19	ASSHLGEETYNEQF
once	TRBV14	ASSLGRITQETQY
.	TRBV5-6	ASSSRNDYMNTEAF
.	TRBV28	ASSFRGMNTEAF
.	TRBV2	ASKIRADEKLF
.	TRBV28	ASRSRQEKLF
.	TRBV7-2	ASSLAAGPQETQY
.	TRBV29-1	SVEVDRNTEAF
few	TRBV2	ASARERDEKLF
few	TRBV5-1	ASSLEAGGNQETQY
.	TRBV7-9	ASSQPPGGSINTGELF
.	TRBV3-1/TRBV3-2	ASSQSSGAAYEQY
.	TRBV30	AWSVRSNQPQH
.	TRBV5-1	ASSWGTGNTEAF
.	TRBV12-3/TRBV12-4	ASTLTPNYGYT
.	TRBV2	ASRPFTGGFDSNQPQH
.	TRBV9	ASSVGSRGEETQY
.	TRBV10-3	ATVGGGHNEQF
.	TRBV6-5	ASKIPANYGYT
.	TRBV3-1/TRBV3-2	ASSQVYSVNQPQH
.	TRBV30	AWRAGGHGELF
once	TRBV7-2	ASSLETGGGNTIY
.	TRBV5-1	ASSFGTGVETQY
.	TRBV4-1	ASSQGMASQPSDTQY
.	TRBV2	ASRSQGYEQY
.	TRBV19	ASSSRTGAGNTIY
.	TRBV11-2	ASSQMRTGELF
.	TRBV9	ASSVGNNEQF
.	TRBV5-1	ASSLERLAGAYEQY
.	TRBV3-1/TRBV3-2	ASSQSGLAGGQTDTQY
.	TRBV2	ASSESLLADTQY
.	TRBV2	ASTPQGSTQGYT
.	TRBV5-6	ASSGDTRSSYNEQF
.	TRBV24-1	ATSDPGQGTDTQY
.	TRBV21-1	ASSNYRDRERHSNQPQH
.	TRBV7-9	ASSSRAGGGNEQF
.	TRBV5-1	ASSWGETSLLAKNIQY
few	TRBV18	ASSPQSRDSPRRETQY
few	TRBV12-3/TRBV12-4	ASSQRAGELF
.	TRBV5-1	ASSLAPTGAGETQY
.	TRBV6-5	ASRREGIRKEKLF
.	TRBV11-2	ASSYFRDRFREQY
.	TRBV19	ASSIAAGESYEQY
.	TRBV7-2	ASSGRTRIGEEQY
.	TRBV15	ATSVLGATNTGELF
.	TRBV18	ASSDRATGELF
.	TRBV4-1	ASSQGITRAPQPQH
.	TRBV15	ATSRDRVSQGAYEQY
.	TRBV10-2	ASSEPDRGNQPQH
.	TRBV6-5	ASSSLRGWNDEQY
.	TRBV16	ASSQLQIHSYNEQF
.	TRBV19	ASRWGLAGTGELF
.	TRBV27	ASSQFGGDEYNEQF
.	TRBV19	ASSGTSGGAETQY
.	TRBV19	ASSLGQGVTGELF
.	TRBV19	ASSISQIHEAF
.	TRBV6-6	ASRSLEQGGETQY